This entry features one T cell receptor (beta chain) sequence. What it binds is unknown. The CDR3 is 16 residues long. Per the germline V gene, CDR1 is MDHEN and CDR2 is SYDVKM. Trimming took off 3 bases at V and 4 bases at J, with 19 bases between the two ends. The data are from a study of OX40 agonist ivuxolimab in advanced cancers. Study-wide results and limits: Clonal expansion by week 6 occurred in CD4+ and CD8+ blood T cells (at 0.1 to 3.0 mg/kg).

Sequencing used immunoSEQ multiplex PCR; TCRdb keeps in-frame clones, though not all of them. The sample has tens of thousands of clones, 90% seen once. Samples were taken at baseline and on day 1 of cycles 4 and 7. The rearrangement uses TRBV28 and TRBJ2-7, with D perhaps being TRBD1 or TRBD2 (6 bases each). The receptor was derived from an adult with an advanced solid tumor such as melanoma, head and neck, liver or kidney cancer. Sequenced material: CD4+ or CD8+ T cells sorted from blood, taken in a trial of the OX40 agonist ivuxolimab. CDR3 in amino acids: CASSLGGGGRGYEQYF. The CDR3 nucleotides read TGTGCCAGCAGTTTGGGCGGTGGGGGGCGCGGGTACGAGCAGTACTTC.